Many counts were recorded for the clone carrying this TCR beta chain. Looked up from germline, CDR1 is SGHRS and CDR2 is YFSETQ. The V end lost 3 bases, the J end lost 5 bases, and 14 bases lay between the germline ends. This CDR3 spans 14 amino acids. The data derive from a study of T cells in Graves' hyperthyroidism and ophthalmopathy. On the study more broadly: The authors collected peripheral blood at initial diagnosis, before any treatment.

Uncontrolled infections, other autoimmune diseases, pregnancy or lactation led to exclusion of patients. Fresh peripheral blood, about 9.6 ml, yielded the PBMCs. RNA transcripts served as the template for amplifying TCR beta CDR3 regions. An initial round of RT-PCR targeting the TCR CDR3 relied on the HTBI primer set. MiXCR, applied by TCRdb to the multiplex PCR reads, yields one record per CDR3 protein. This sample yields hundreds of thousands of distinct CDR3 sequences, of which about a fifth are seen a single time; 3.7% belongs to the top ten. Sequencing used blood. The chain employs TRBV5-1 and TRBJ1-1, with D possibly matching TRBD1 (5 bases). This receptor was obtained from a woman aged 18-29 years with Graves' hyperthyroidism. The CDR3 region is CASSSSGVGTEAFF. In nucleotides, the CDR3 is TGCGCCAGCAGCTCTTCGGGGGTAGGAACTGAAGCTTTCTTT.